This T cell receptor beta chain was obtained from a study of shared clonotypes between healthy human individuals. On the study more broadly: CD4 naive cells filled three plates per donor, CD4 memory three, CD8 naive two and CD8 memory one.

Authors' methods: Filtering differed since immunoSEQ provided only junctions, with no quality scores. Clones were read by immunoSEQ multiplex PCR, and TCRdb kept only the in-frame ones, dropping some. D and trimming were read from the DNA, whereas the V and J calls and clone size are those reported in that table. The sample gives roughly 1.5 million clones, 95% to 99% of which show up once; approximately 0.45% is in the top ten. The sample holds a few counts of this clone. Germline V gene data show CDR1 as SGHTA and CDR2 as FQGNSA. The CDR3 loop spans 13 amino acids. Trimming cost V 1 base and J 6 bases, with 7 bases left between them.

This clonotype was sampled from a man aged 30 to 45 in good health. The rearrangement links TRBV7-2 to TRBJ2-4; D is unclear. Sequencing was performed on naive CD4+ T cells sorted from blood. Specified subset: CD45RA+ positively selected. The CDR3 nucleotides are TGTGCCAGCAGCTTAGGCCCGCCAAACATTCAGTACTTC. Protein: CASSLGPPNIQYF. Full variable domain (missing parts from reference TRBV7-2 and TRBJ2-4): GAGVSQSPSNKVTEKGKDVELRCDPISGHTALYWYRQSLGQGLEFLIYFQGNSAPDKSGLPSDRFSAERTGGSVSTLTIQRTQQEDSAVYLCASSLGPPNIQYFGAGTRLSVL.